Below, 10 T cell receptor beta chains from the same sample are listed, as sequenced in a study of Tregs in tolerant kidney transplant recipients. Libraries were prepared by immunoSEQ multiplex PCR; TCRdb keeps only in-frame clonotypes and omits some of them. Of fewer than 150,000 clones detected, about 90% appear once; the ten largest clones hold approximately 0.59%. The sequenced sample was CD4+ T cells from blood. These receptors all come from a human donor in good health.

V is TRBV7-8 and J is TRBJ2-2, with 9 bases fitting TRBD2. Germline loops: CDR1 SGHVS, CDR2 FQNEAQ. CDR3 length: 15 amino acids. The V gene end was trimmed by 5 bases and the J gene end by 6 bases; junction bases not matched to a gene: 7. DNA of the CDR3: TGTGCCAGCAGCCGTCCTAGCGGGACGGCCGGGGAGCTGTTTTTT. It encodes CASSRPSGTAGELFF.

The chain employs TRBV6-5 and TRBJ2-3; D call uncertain. Trimming removed 2 bases from V and 2 bases from J, with 11 bases in between. The CDR3 totals 15 residues. Germline V gene sequence: CDR1 MNHEY, CDR2 SVGAGI. The CDR3, as DNA: TGTGCCAGCAGTTACCCCCCACGCAACACAGATACGCAGTATTTT. Its translation: CASSYPPRNTDTQYF.

The genes are TRBV30 and TRBJ2-4; 7 bases map to TRBD1. CDR1 and CDR2 (germline): GTSNPN, SVGIG (reference sequence). Unmatched junction bases numbered 16, after V lost 3 bases and J lost 8 bases. This CDR3 is 16 amino acids long. CDR3 in amino acids: CAWRALAGTVVDIQYF. DNA of the CDR3: TGTGCCTGGAGGGCCCTTGCTGGGACAGTAGTAGACATTCAGTACTTC.

This clone was recorded a few times. Compared with germline, one end of the junction differs, possibly owing to a read error. This chain uses TRBV7-7 with TRBJ2-3, with 8 bases fitting TRBD1. The CDR3 is 14 amino acids. Germline assignment: CDR1 SSHAT and CDR2 FNYEAQ (reference sequence). The CDR3 DNA reads TGTGCTAGCAGTTTCCGGACAGGGACAGATACGCAGTATTTT. Translating gives CASSFRTGTDTQYF. Supplemented by reference TRBV7-7 and TRBJ2-3, the full variable domain reads GAGVSQSPRYKVTKRGQDVTLRCDPISSHATLYWYQQALGQGPEFLTYFNYEAQPDKSGLPSDRFSAERPEGSISTLTIQRTEQRDSAMYRCASSFRTGTDTQYFGPGTRLTVL.

This clone was seen a handful of times. This rearrangement joins TRBV5-1 to TRBJ2-3; D unclear. V lost 0 bases, J lost 3 bases, and 8 bases lay in between. CDR3 length equals 14 residues. CDR1 and CDR2 (germline): SGHRS, YFSETQ. DNA for the CDR3: TGCGCCAGCAGCTTGGGAACAGAAACAGATACGCAGTATTTT. The encoded protein is CASSLGTETDTQYF.

The chain joins TRBV7-2 to TRBJ2-7; D possibly corresponds to TRBD1 (5 bases). The germline V gene has CDR1 SGHTA and CDR2 FQGNSA. The CDR3 consists of 16 residues. Trimming removed 1 base from V and 3 bases from J, with 16 bases in between. The CDR3 reads CASSLGGLAGRYEQYF. In nucleotides, the CDR3 is TGTGCCAGCAGCTTAGGGGGCTTGGCAGGGCGCTACGAGCAGTACTTC.

The chain combines TRBV23-1 with TRBJ2-1; 10 nucleotides agree with TRBD1. TRBV23-1 falls under the ORF class, with uncertain function. The CDR3 totals 16 residues. Trimming at V came to 0 bases and at J to 4 bases, leaving 3 bases not matched to a gene. The CDR3 spells CASSQSDRGEYNEQFF. For the CDR3, the DNA is TGCGCCAGCAGTCAATCGGACAGGGGGGAGTACAATGAGCAGTTCTTC.

J is TRBJ2-7 and V is TRBV5-4; TRBD2 aligns across 12 bases. CDR3 size: 16 residues. Germline CDR1 and CDR2: SGHNT and YYREEE (reference sequence). The junction had 5 bases not matched to a gene; V was cut back by 4 bases and J by 0 bases. CDR3: CASSRLAGASSYEQYF. In nucleotides, the CDR3 is TGTGCCAGCAGCCGACTAGCGGGGGCTTCCTCCTACGAGCAGTACTTC.

As DNA, the CDR3 is TGTGCCAGCAGCCCGCAGTGGGGGGAAACGTGGGTTGGTGAGCAGTACTTC. The encoded protein is CASSPQWGETWVGEQYF. The gene calls are TRBV4-2 and TRBJ2-7; TRBD2 might be the D (6 bases). Germline V CDR1 and CDR2: LGHNA, YNFKEQ. The CDR3 contains 17 residues. V was trimmed by 4 bases and J by 7 bases, leaving 26 bases between them.

The chain is built from TRBV11-2 and TRBJ2-3, with D perhaps matching TRBD1 (6 bases). Per the germline V gene, CDR1 is SGHAT and CDR2 is FQNNGV. V lost 5 bases and J 1 base, leaving 16 bases between the germline ends. This CDR3 spans 16 amino acids. The CDR3 region has the DNA TGTGCCAGCAGCCCCGCACTGGGGGCCGGCACAGATACGCAGTATTTT. The encoded protein is CASSPALGAGTDTQYF.